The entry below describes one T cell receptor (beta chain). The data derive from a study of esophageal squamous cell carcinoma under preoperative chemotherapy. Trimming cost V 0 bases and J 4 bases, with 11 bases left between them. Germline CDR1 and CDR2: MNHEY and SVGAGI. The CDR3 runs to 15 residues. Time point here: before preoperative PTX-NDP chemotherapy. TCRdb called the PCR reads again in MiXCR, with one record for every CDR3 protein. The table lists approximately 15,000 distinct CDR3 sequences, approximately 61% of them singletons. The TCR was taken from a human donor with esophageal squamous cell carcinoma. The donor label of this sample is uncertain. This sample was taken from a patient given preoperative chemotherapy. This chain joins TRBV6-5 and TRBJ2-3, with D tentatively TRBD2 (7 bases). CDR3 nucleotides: TGTGCCAGCAGTTACTCAGGGGGGGCCCCAGATACGCAGTATTTT. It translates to CASSYSGGAPDTQYF.